Sequencing of this T cell receptor (beta chain) was carried out in a study of T cells in women clearing cervical HPV infection. On this clone itself: The CDR3 is cut off 3 residues early in the read; its end comes from the germline J gene.

The germline V gene has CDR1 LNHDA and CDR2 SQIVND (reference sequence). V lost 3 bases, J lost 5 bases, and 19 bases lay in between. CDR3 size: 16 residues. immunoSEQ multiplex PCR used an average of roughly 1,300 ng genomic DNA. The table came from immunoSEQ multiplex PCR; TCRdb's copy has only in-frame clones and leaves some out. The listing contains around 31,000 clones. MY09/MY11 PCR detected cervical HPV DNA; dot-blot assigned genotypes. This clonotype was obtained from a woman aged 18-69 years with a cervical HPV16 infection that either progressed to CIN3+ or cleared (not recorded which). The sequenced material came from blood buffy coat. The chain links TRBV19 to TRBJ1-1; tentative D call: TRBD1 (6 bases). The sequenced part of the CDR3 DNA is TGTGCCAGTAGTATCACCCAGGACCTGAGGGGGACTGAA. As protein: CASSITQDLRGTE. The full CDR3 sequence reads CASSITQDLRGTEAFF.